The sequence of this TCR beta chain was determined in a study of blood T cell repertoires in COVID-19. TCRdb's copy holds only in-frame clones and misses some; the assay was immunoSEQ multiplex PCR. The data hold approximately 220,000 clones, with about 83% observed a single time. In germline, CDR1 is LNHDA, CDR2 SQIVND (reference sequence). There are 12 residues in the CDR3. V lost 9 bases and J lost 4, with 10 bases in between. Sequenced input: PBMCs or T cells enriched from blood (not recorded which). V is TRBV19 and J is TRBJ1-5, with a tentative D call TRBD1 (6 bases). The origin of this receptor is a woman in her thirties or forties who had been exposed to COVID-19. CDR3 loop: CASRGNNQPQHF. The CDR3 nucleotides read TGTGCCAGCAGGGGAAATAATCAGCCCCAGCATTTT.